Shown below are 31 T cell receptor beta chains from a single sample sequenced in a study of T cell repertoires in cytomegalovirus infection (dated by TCRdb to about 2019). No cognate antigen is known for these TCRs. Explained via the paper, the treatment or condition label denotes: in vitro stimulation with specific CMV peptide epitopes to enrich CMV-specific T cells. Reads for this sample came from an Illumina HiSeq 1500. The raw public data were reprocessed by TCRdb itself: fastp quality trimming at Q25, MiXCR clonotype calling, in-frame beta chains only. A single entry per CDR3 protein holds the most common genes and DNA from its merged rows. The sample table lists some 940,000 distinct CDR3 sequences, around 30% of them with a count of one. The ten top clones hold about 14% of the sample. This sample comprised cultured CD8+ T cells from PBMCs, obtained from culture after CMV antigen stimulation. These receptors were collected from a human donor in good health (CMV status not recorded). Some clones in this sample may be carry-over from other donors' samples.

This clonotype has just a few counts. In DNA, the CDR3 is TGTGCCAGTAAGGGATTTACTGAAGCTTTCTTT. Amino acids: CASKGFTEAFF. The chain has TRBV19 and TRBJ1-1; no definite D call. The CDR3 extends over 11 amino acids. Germline CDR1 reads LNHDA; CDR2 reads SQIVND (reference sequence). V gave up 7 bases and J gave up 5 bases, with 8 bases separating them.

This clonotype was seen at least ten times. The V gene is TRBV7-2, the J gene TRBJ1-1; the D is unclear. Germline values: CDR1 SGHTA, CDR2 FQGNSA. Trimming left V 1 base short and J 11 bases short, with 11 bases between. The CDR3 is 12 amino acids. The DNA of the CDR3 is TGTGCCAGCAGCTTAGGAGGTCCCGGTGCTTTCTTT. Protein: CASSLGGPGAFF.

This clonotype was counted between two and nine times. The CDR3 DNA reads TGTGCCAGCAGCTTAGTCGGGGGGGCTGACCCGAATACGCAGTATTTT. It yields the protein CASSLVGGADPNTQYF. The rearrangement uses TRBV11-3 and TRBJ2-3; TRBD2 matches 8 bases. The CDR3 contains 16 residues. Germline V CDR1 and CDR2: SGHNT, YENEEA. The V gene end was trimmed by 1 base and the J gene end by 7 bases; junction bases not matched to a gene: 10.

V usage is TRBV9 and J usage is TRBJ2-7, with TRBD1 identical over 10 bases. CDR3 length: 18 residues. The V gene end was trimmed by 4 bases and the J gene end by 3 bases; junction bases not matched to a gene: 16. Looked up from germline, CDR1 is SGDLS and CDR2 is YYNGEE. The CDR3 DNA reads as TGTGCCAGCAGCCCCCGGGACAGGGGCCATCCGGGGAACTACGAGCAGTACTTC. This codes for CASSPRDRGHPGNYEQYF.

The chain has TRBV2 and TRBJ2-7, with D perhaps TRBD1 or TRBD2 (6 bases each). Germline V gives CDR1 SNHLY, CDR2 FYNNEI. CDR3 length: 12 amino acids. CDR3 in amino acids: CAGHREEYEQYF. Here the CDR3 DNA reads TGTGCGGGGCACAGGGAGGAGTACGAGCAGTACTTC.

Points on this clonotype: This may arise from a read error, as a much more abundant clone is one base away. This CDR3 reads CANSPHVLDGYTF. Here the CDR3 DNA reads TGTGCCAATAGTCCCCACGTATTGGATGGCTACACCTTC. V usage is TRBV19 and J usage is TRBJ1-2; unclear D gene. CDR3 size: 13 residues. CDR1 LNHDA and CDR2 SQIVND come from the germline V gene (reference sequence).

This clonotype came up many times. The chain couples TRBV7-8 to TRBJ1-5; D perhaps matches TRBD1 (6 bases). Germline CDR1 SGHVS, CDR2 FQNEAQ. The CDR3 spans 16 residues. Trimming took off 5 bases at V and 2 bases at J, with 16 bases between the two ends. The CDR3 here is CASSLPDSGRNQPQHF. CDR3 sequence (DNA): TGTGCCAGCAGCCTCCCGGACAGCGGTCGCAATCAGCCCCAGCATTTT.

This clonotype was seen a handful of times. The V call is TRBV11-1, the J call TRBJ2-5; 12 bases map to TRBD2. Germline CDR1 SGHAT, CDR2 FQDESV (reference sequence). J lost 4 bases, V lost 4 bases, and 4 bases had no gene match. The CDR3 sequence is 15 residues long. The CDR3 nucleotides are TGTGCCAGCAGCTACACTAGCGGGGGGCGAGAGACCCAGTACTTC. Translation: CASSYTSGGRETQYF.

V is TRBV19 and J is TRBJ1-1, with 8 bases matching TRBD1. Germline V gene sequence: CDR1 LNHDA, CDR2 SQIVND (reference sequence). The CDR3 runs 17 residues. The trim removed 0 bases at V and 3 bases at J, leaving 9 bases unmatched. In DNA form, the CDR3 reads TGTGCCAGTAGTATAGACCGAGAGACAGGGGCGGACACTGAAGCTTTCTTT. Its protein product is CASSIDRETGADTEAFF. Supplemented by reference TRBV19 and TRBJ1-1, the full variable domain reads DGGITQSPKYLFRKEGQNVTLSCEQNLNHDAMYWYRQDPGQGLRLIYYSQIVNDFQKGDIAEGYSVSREKKESFPLTVTSAQKNPTAFYLCASSIDRETGADTEAFFGQGTRLTVV.

In its sample, this clonotype was seen many times. The gene calls are TRBV7-2 and TRBJ2-1; 12 bases fit TRBD2. The CDR3 contains 15 residues. Germline trimming cut 6 bases from V and 6 bases from J; bases unmatched to any gene: 6. CDR1 and CDR2 from the germline V gene are SGHTA and FQGNSA. This CDR3 is CASSWTSGAPNEQFF. The CDR3, as DNA: TGTGCCAGCAGTTGGACTAGCGGGGCCCCCAATGAGCAGTTCTTC.

The chain carries TRBV12-3 or TRBV12-4 and TRBJ2-1; D might be TRBD2 (7 bases). The CDR3 loop spans 15 amino acids. The germline V and J ends were trimmed by 10 bases and 3 bases, with 19 bases remaining between them. CDR3 protein: CANTHGGAIYNEQFF. The DNA of the CDR3 is TGTGCCAACACCCATGGGGGGGCCATCTACAATGAGCAGTTCTTC.

This clonotype was counted many times. The chain has TRBV7-3 and TRBJ2-5; a weak D match, TRBD1 (6 bases). Trimming removed 5 bases at V and 5 bases at J, with 18 bases between. In germline, CDR1 is SGHTA, CDR2 FQGTGA. The CDR3 sequence is 15 residues long. This CDR3 is CASSQVTGSRETQYF. CDR3 in DNA: TGTGCCAGCAGCCAAGTCACAGGGTCTCGGGAGACCCAGTACTTC.

Concerning this clonotype: The germline gene is not matched at one end of the junction; a read error may be the cause. The chain joins TRBV6-8 to TRBJ2-2; 8 bases align to TRBD1. Germline V lookup: CDR1 MNHGY, CDR2 SAAAGT. The CDR3 loop spans 15 amino acids. CDR3 residues: CAIKRGQEHTGELSF. The CDR3 region has the DNA TGTGCCATCAAAAGGGGACAGGAGCACACCGGGGAGCTGTCTTTT.

This clonotype was observed a few times. CDR3 nucleotide sequence: TGTGCTAGTGGTTACCCCGGGGATCAGCCCCAGCATTTT. Protein: CASGYPGDQPQHF. The rearrangement links TRBV12-5 to TRBJ1-5; D ambiguous. There are 13 residues in the CDR3. V dropped 4 bases and J dropped 5 bases, with 9 bases sitting between them. The germline V gene has CDR1 LGHNT and CDR2 FRNRAP. Together with reference TRBV12-5 and TRBJ1-5, the CDR3 gives the full variable domain: DARVTQTPRHKVTEMGQEVTMRCQPILGHNTVFWYRQTMMQGLELLAYFRNRAPLDDSGMPKDRFSAEMPDATLATLKIQPSEPRDSAVYFCASGYPGDQPQHFGDGTRLSIL.

The chain employs TRBV5-8 and TRBJ2-2, with a weak D call TRBD2 (6 bases). CDR3 length equals 16 residues. V lost 1 base to trimming and J lost 4 bases, with 14 bases between them. Per the germline V gene, CDR1 is SGHTS and CDR2 is YDEGEE. CDR3 sequence reads: CASSLPSVYVTGELFF. Written as DNA, the CDR3 is TGTGCCAGCAGCTTGCCTAGCGTATATGTCACCGGGGAGCTGTTTTTT.

This chain joins TRBV7-3 and TRBJ2-3; 9 bases match TRBD1. There are 16 residues in the CDR3. Looked up from germline, CDR1 is SGHTA and CDR2 is FQGTGA. V lost 1 base to trimming and J lost 5 bases; unmatched junction nucleotides: 7. The CDR3 sequence: CASSLKGQGGLDTQYF. The DNA of the CDR3 is TGTGCCAGCAGCTTAAAGGGACAGGGAGGGTTAGATACGCAGTATTTT.

This clonotype was counted ten times or more. The chain recombines TRBV20-1 with TRBJ1-1; 10 bases are shared with TRBD1. The CDR3 totals 14 residues. Looked up from germline, CDR1 is DFQATT and CDR2 is SNEGSKA (reference sequence). V shed 6 bases and J 2 bases; nucleotides not matched to a gene: 6. Here the CDR3 reads CSARQGAGNTEAFF. The CDR3 nucleotides read TGCAGTGCCAGACAGGGGGCAGGAAACACTGAAGCTTTCTTT.

The rearrangement links TRBV6-2 or TRBV6-3 to TRBJ2-3; possible D gene TRBD2, 6 bases. The CDR3 loop spans 15 amino acids. Looked up from germline, CDR1 is MNHEY and CDR2 is SVGEGT. The V end lost 2 bases, the J end lost 2 bases, and 11 bases lay between the germline ends. CDR3 residues: CASSYAGGATDTQYF. In DNA form, the CDR3 reads TGTGCCAGCAGTTACGCCGGGGGAGCCACAGATACGCAGTATTTT.

The chain links TRBV28 to TRBJ1-3; D uncertain. Germline-derived CDR1 and CDR2 are MDHEN and SYDVKM. The CDR3 has 14 amino acids. Between the trimmed V and J ends, which lost 4 bases and 9 bases, there was a span of 16 bases. As DNA, the CDR3 is TGTGCCAGCAGTTCTTCCTATTTCGGAGGCACCATATATTTT. As protein: CASSSSYFGGTIYF.

The chain joins TRBV29-1 to TRBJ1-1; 7 bases fit TRBD1. Unmatched junction bases numbered 3, after V lost 1 base and J lost 7 bases. CDR1 and CDR2 from the germline V gene are SQVTM and ANQGSEA. The CDR3 covers 12 residues. CDR3: CSVEGRGVEAFF. CDR3 sequence (DNA): TGCAGCGTTGAAGGCAGGGGGGTTGAAGCTTTCTTT.

The DNA for the CDR3 is TGCGCCAGCAAACAGGGGAGAGGCTATGGCTACACCTTC. Its protein is CASKQGRGYGYTF. The chain uses TRBV5-1 and TRBJ1-2; 7 nucleotides line up with TRBD1. Per the germline V gene, CDR1 is SGHRS and CDR2 is YFSETQ. V lost 6 bases and J lost 4; bases outside the gene matches: 6. The CDR3 is made up of 13 amino acids.

This clonotype was counted once. Since a much larger clone is just one base distant, this may be a read error. This rearrangement joins TRBV25-1 to TRBJ2-3; D is unclear. The germline CDR1 and CDR2 sequences are MGHDK and SYGVNS. Trimming stripped 1 base from V and 2 bases from J, with 13 bases between. The CDR3 is 16 residues long. CDR3 protein: CASSEWTSGDTDTQYF. Here the CDR3 DNA reads TGTGCCAGCAGTGAATGGACGAGTGGGGACACAGATACGCAGTATTTT.

CDR3 nucleotide sequence: TGTGCCAGCAGACAAGGTCATGAGCAGTTCTTC. It translates to CASRQGHEQFF. The chain links TRBV9 to TRBJ2-1; no reliable D call. Trimming took 5 bases from V and 8 from J, leaving 8 bases between them. The length of the CDR3 is 11 residues. In germline, CDR1 is SGDLS, CDR2 YYNGEE.

This chain links TRBV19 with TRBJ2-7, with TRBD1 as a possible D gene (6 bases). The CDR3 runs to 14 residues. Germline V lookup: CDR1 LNHDA, CDR2 SQIVND (reference sequence). Trimming removed 6 bases at V and 0 bases at J, with 12 bases between. CDR3 sequence: CASSSTGHSYEQYF. The CDR3, as DNA: TGTGCCAGTAGCTCAACAGGGCACTCCTACGAGCAGTACTTC.

About this clonotype: A read error is possible here, since a much larger clone lies one base away. The chain joins TRBV7-8 to TRBJ1-2, with 7 bases matching TRBD1. J was trimmed by 4 bases and V by 7 bases; bases with no gene match: 18. This CDR3 region has 17 residues. Per the germline V gene, CDR1 is SGHVS and CDR2 is FQNEAQ. As DNA, the CDR3 is TGTGCCAGCAACCAATTCAGACAGGGCGCTAGGGGCTATGGCTACACCTTC. As protein: CASNQFRQGARGYGYTF.

This clonotype was observed a few times. CDR3 in amino acids: CASSGRVHEQYV. DNA for the CDR3: TGTGCCAGCAGTGGCAGGGTCCACGAGCAGTACGTC. V usage is TRBV2 and J usage is TRBJ2-7, with D maybe TRBD1 (5 bases). CDR1 SNHLY and CDR2 FYNNEI come from the germline V gene. There are 12 residues in the CDR3. Trimming left V 4 bases short and J 5 bases short, with 9 bases between.

The V call is TRBV6-5, the J call TRBJ2-2; D gene uncertain. This CDR3 contains 13 residues. Trimming removed 5 bases at V and 1 base at J, with 5 bases between. The germline gives CDR1 MNHEY, CDR2 SVGAGI. The CDR3 sequence is CASSVKNTGELFF. In DNA, the CDR3 is TGTGCCAGCAGTGTCAAGAACACCGGGGAGCTGTTTTTT.

This clonotype was observed a few times. Here the CDR3 DNA reads TGTGCCAGCAGCTCCACCCTTACCATTCCGGACAGGCGCCGTGGAAACACCATATATTTT. This sequence encodes CASSSTLTIPDRRRGNTIYF. V is TRBV7-9 and J is TRBJ1-3; 7 nucleotides agree with TRBD1. Germline lookup yields CDR1 SEHNR and CDR2 FQNEAQ (reference sequence). The junction had 21 bases not matched to a gene; V was cut back by 4 bases and J by 3 bases. The CDR3 length is 20 residues.

The chain employs TRBV6-1 and TRBJ1-2; 12 bases align to TRBD1. With 6 bases clipped from V and 4 bases from J, the junction kept 9 bases outside the gene matches. The length of the CDR3 is 16 residues. Germline V lookup: CDR1 MNHNS, CDR2 SASEGT. Here the CDR3 DNA reads TGTGCCAGCAGAAGCCGGGACAGGGGGCGCGGCTATGGCTACACCTTC. Translated: CASRSRDRGRGYGYTF.

This clonotype has more than one count but fewer than ten. The chain couples TRBV19 to TRBJ1-2; 9 bases fit TRBD1. The junction had 8 bases not matched to a gene; V was cut back by 2 bases and J by 4 bases. Germline V CDR1 and CDR2: LNHDA, SQIVND (reference sequence). The CDR3 is 16 amino acids. The CDR3 is CASSIRGQGNFYGYTF. CDR3 nucleotides: TGTGCCAGTAGTATAAGAGGACAGGGGAACTTCTATGGCTACACCTTC. Filled out from reference TRBV19 and TRBJ1-2, the complete variable domain reads DGGITQSPKYLFRKEGQNVTLSCEQNLNHDAMYWYRQDPGQGLRLIYYSQIVNDFQKGDIAEGYSVSREKKESFPLTVTSAQKNPTAFYLCASSIRGQGNFYGYTFGSGTRLTVV.

This clonotype appeared many times. The J gene is TRBJ1-1, the V gene TRBV6-5; 7 positions match TRBD1. The CDR3 length is 15 residues. With 2 bases clipped from V and 1 base from J, the junction kept 4 bases outside the gene matches. Germline CDR1 MNHEY, CDR2 SVGAGI. CDR3 loop: CASSYRQGRNTEAFF. DNA of the CDR3: TGTGCCAGCAGTTACCGACAGGGTAGGAACACTGAAGCTTTCTTT.